One sample yielded the 31 T cell receptor beta chains listed below, sequenced in a study of blood T cell repertoires in COVID-19. The data were produced by immunoSEQ multiplex PCR, yet TCRdb's version contains in-frame clones alone and is incomplete. This sample yields about 170,000 clones, of which over 80% are seen a single time; about 4.4% belongs to the top ten. Sequencing was carried out using PBMCs or T cells enriched from blood (not recorded which). The receptors were gathered from a woman aged 45-60 years who had recovered from COVID-19.

The genes are TRBV19 and TRBJ2-6; unclear D gene. V dropped 3 bases and J dropped 0 bases, with 6 bases sitting between them. Germline CDR1 is LNHDA and CDR2 is SQIVND (reference sequence). The CDR3 consists of 15 residues. CDR3 residues: CASSIYGSGANVLTF. CDR3 nucleotide sequence: TGTGCCAGTAGTATCTACGGCTCTGGGGCCAACGTCCTGACTTTC.

This clone has a single count. The gene calls are TRBV9 and TRBJ1-4; D not certain. The CDR3 is 14 residues long. The germline V and J ends were trimmed by 4 bases and 7 bases, with 14 bases remaining between them. The V gene's germline CDR1 is SGDLS and CDR2 YYNGEE. CDR3 DNA sequence: TGTGCCAGCAGCCCTAGCCCTATACGTGAAAAACTGTTTTTT. It translates to CASSPSPIREKLFF.

The chain combines TRBV30 with TRBJ1-1; D gene uncertain. This CDR3 comprises 12 residues. Looked up from germline, CDR1 is GTSNPN and CDR2 is SVGIG (reference sequence). Trimming removed 0 bases from V and 6 bases from J, with 8 bases in between. The chain's CDR3 is CAWSVNTAEAFF. For the CDR3, the DNA is TGTGCCTGGAGTGTAAATACGGCTGAAGCTTTCTTT.

V gene TRBV5-4 combines with J gene TRBJ1-2; 9 nucleotides line up with TRBD1. V was pared by 4 bases and J by 7 bases, with 8 bases of the junction left unmatched. The CDR3 extends over 14 amino acids. CDR1 and CDR2 from the germline V gene are SGHNT and YYREEE (reference sequence). The CDR3 is CASSTQGAPAGYTF. In DNA form, the CDR3 reads TGTGCCAGCAGCACACAGGGGGCGCCCGCTGGCTACACCTTC.

This rearrangement joins TRBV19 to TRBJ1-5, with 8 bases lining up with TRBD1. Per germline, CDR1 LNHDA and CDR2 SQIVND (reference sequence). The V segment lost 5 bases and the J segment 3 bases; nucleotides outside the gene matches: 6. The CDR3 length is 15 residues. DNA for the CDR3: TGTGCCAGTAGTCCGCAGGGGGCGGACAATCAGCCCCAGCATTTT. This gives the protein CASSPQGADNQPQHF.

The chain is built from TRBV27 and TRBJ1-5, with D perhaps matching TRBD1 (6 bases). CDR3 size: 15 residues. The germline CDR1 and CDR2 sequences are MNHEY and SMNVEV (reference sequence). Trimming stripped 5 bases from V and 0 bases from J, with 11 bases between. CDR3 loop: CASSPWTASNQPQHF. The CDR3 DNA is TGTGCCAGCAGTCCGTGGACAGCTAGCAATCAGCCCCAGCATTTT.

The V and J genes are TRBV7-8 and TRBJ1-2; no clear D gene. The ends were cut back, 5 bases at V and 3 bases at J, with 4 bases in the middle. Germline V lookup: CDR1 SGHVS, CDR2 FQNEAQ. The CDR3 extends over 11 amino acids. The CDR3 protein is CASSPDYGYTF. In nucleotides, the CDR3 is TGTGCCAGCAGCCCCGACTATGGCTACACCTTC.

The chain recombines TRBV9 with TRBJ1-6; D is perhaps TRBD1 (5 bases). Trimming removed 5 bases from V and 10 bases from J, with 16 bases in between. This CDR3 is built from 14 residues. Germline V gene data show CDR1 as SGDLS and CDR2 as YYNGEE. CDR3 DNA sequence: TGTGCCAGCAGGTCGGGGGGGACTTGGTCACCCCTCCACTTT. Its translation is CASRSGGTWSPLHF.

The genes are TRBV15 and TRBJ1-4; TRBD1 agrees at 7 bases. The CDR3 loop spans 15 amino acids. Germline V gene data show CDR1 as LNHNV and CDR2 as YYDKDF (reference sequence). Unmatched junction bases numbered 4, after V lost 1 base and J lost 5 bases. CDR3 nucleotides: TGTGCCACCAGCAGAGGGGGACAGCAGAATGAAAAACTGTTTTTT. Residues: CATSRGGQQNEKLFF.

The chain links TRBV12-3 or TRBV12-4 to TRBJ1-1; tentative D call: TRBD1 (5 bases). The CDR3 has 13 residues. V lost 5 bases to trimming and J lost 6 bases, with 13 bases between them. In DNA form, the CDR3 reads TGTGCCAGCAGTGGGCGGGGCGACCCTGAAGCTTTCTTT. It specifies CASSGRGDPEAFF.

The chain is built from TRBV5-6 and TRBJ2-1, with 7 bases identical to TRBD1. Germline CDR1 SGHDT, CDR2 YYEEEE. Trimming took 10 bases from V and 0 from J; bases not matched to a gene: 10. The CDR3 loop spans 15 amino acids. CDR3 protein: CAARLRGSSYNEQFF. CDR3 DNA sequence: TGTGCCGCGAGGCTCAGGGGGAGCTCCTACAATGAGCAGTTCTTC.

The chain has TRBV19 and TRBJ2-2; 8 bases match TRBD2. This CDR3 spans 15 amino acids. The V segment lost 7 bases and the J segment 4 bases; nucleotides outside the gene matches: 8. In germline, CDR1 is LNHDA, CDR2 SQIVND (reference sequence). The CDR3 reads CASISGGSGTGELFF. Here the CDR3 DNA reads TGTGCCAGTATTTCGGGGGGGTCGGGCACCGGGGAGCTGTTTTTT.

The rearrangement joins TRBV6-5 to TRBJ1-2; 8 bases agree with TRBD1. Germline V lookup: CDR1 MNHEY, CDR2 SVGAGI. This CDR3 has 12 amino acids. The V and J ends lost 4 bases and 8 bases, in that order; junction bases with no gene match: 3. The CDR3 is CASSSQGEGYTF. The CDR3 coding sequence is TGTGCCAGCAGTTCACAGGGGGAGGGCTACACCTTC.

This clone has a single count. CDR3 DNA sequence: TGTGCCAGCAGTCCGAGGACTAGCGGATTCCAGAGCTCCTACAATGAGCAGTTCTTC. Translated: CASSPRTSGFQSSYNEQFF. The chain employs TRBV6-6 and TRBJ2-1, with 10 bases aligning to TRBD2. Germline V lookup: CDR1 MNHNY, CDR2 SVGAGI (reference sequence). The CDR3 has 19 residues. The V and J ends lost 5 bases and 0 bases, in that order; junction bases with no gene match: 13.

The J gene is TRBJ1-4, the V gene TRBV30; 9 positions agree with TRBD1. The length of the CDR3 is 13 residues. The germline V gene encodes CDR1 GTSNPN and CDR2 SVGIG (reference sequence). Germline trimming cut 5 bases from V and 5 bases from J; bases unmatched to any gene: 3. CDR3 loop: CAWSGQGNEKLFF. CDR3 DNA sequence: TGTGCCTGGTCAGGACAGGGGAATGAAAAACTGTTTTTT.

The chain has TRBV19 and TRBJ2-1; 8 positions agree with TRBD1. J gave up 4 bases and V 7 bases, and 6 bases lay outside the gene matches. The germline gives CDR1 LNHDA, CDR2 SQIVND (reference sequence). The CDR3 is 14 residues long. CDR3 sequence reads: CASTTGTGYNEQFF. In DNA, the CDR3 is TGTGCCAGTACTACCGGGACAGGTTACAATGAGCAGTTCTTC. Supplemented by reference TRBV19 and TRBJ2-1, the full variable domain reads DGGITQSPKYLFRKEGQNVTLSCEQNLNHDAMYWYRQDPGQGLRLIYYSQIVNDFQKGDIAEGYSVSREKKESFPLTVTSAQKNPTAFYLCASTTGTGYNEQFFGPGTRLTVL.

The rearrangement uses TRBV28 and TRBJ1-4, with D hard to call. Trimming took 5 bases from V and 8 from J, leaving 6 bases between them. Germline assignment: CDR1 MDHEN and CDR2 SYDVKM. The CDR3 has 11 amino acids. The CDR3 region is CASSPREKLFF. Written as DNA, the CDR3 is TGTGCCAGCAGTCCCAGGGAAAAACTGTTTTTT.

This clone was observed a handful of times. V gene TRBV14 combines with J gene TRBJ1-4; 8 bases map to TRBD1. The CDR3 consists of 16 residues. Germline CDR1 reads SGHDN; CDR2 reads FVKESK. Losses at the gene ends were 1 base for V and 5 bases for J; bases not matched to a gene: 6. CDR3 region: CASSQVGTGVNEKLFF. The CDR3 DNA is TGTGCCAGCAGCCAAGTAGGGACAGGCGTCAATGAAAAACTGTTTTTT. Full variable domain (missing parts from reference TRBV14 and TRBJ1-4): EAGVTQFPSHSVIEKGQTVTLRCDPISGHDNLYWYRRVMGKEIKFLLHFVKESKQDESGMPNNRFLAERTGGTYSTLKVQPAELEDSGVYFCASSQVGTGVNEKLFFGSGTQLSVL.

The chain links TRBV7-2 to TRBJ1-5, with 10 positions matching TRBD1. This CDR3 is 15 amino acids long. After removal of 5 bases from V and 6 bases from J, the junction contained 7 bases not matched to a gene. The germline gives CDR1 SGHTA, CDR2 FQGNSA. CDR3 DNA sequence: TGTGCCAGCAGCCCCGACAGGGGGCAAATTCAGCCCCAGCATTTT. It encodes CASSPDRGQIQPQHF.

This clone showed up just once. The chain links TRBV5-1 to TRBJ1-4, with D perhaps TRBD1 (5 bases). Looked up from germline, CDR1 is SGHRS and CDR2 is YFSETQ. The CDR3 has 15 amino acids. With 4 bases removed from V and 7 bases from J, the gap between germline ends came to 17 bases. The CDR3 bases are TGCGCCAGCAGCCCCCTAAACGGGAGGGGTGAAAAACTGTTTTTT. This sequence encodes CASSPLNGRGEKLFF.

The chain couples TRBV11-2 to TRBJ1-4; 10 bases align to TRBD1. Germline CDR1 SGHAT, CDR2 FQNNGV. V lost 5 bases and J lost 8; bases outside the gene matches: 5. The CDR3 runs 14 residues. The CDR3 spells CASSLDRGKEKLFF. The CDR3 nucleotides read TGTGCCAGCAGCCTGGACAGGGGGAAGGAAAAACTGTTTTTT.

The chain links TRBV11-3 to TRBJ1-6; D unclear. CDR1 is SGHNT and CDR2 is YENEEA in the germline V gene. This CDR3 has 15 residues. With 5 bases removed from V and 6 bases from J, the gap between germline ends came to 14 bases. Here the CDR3 reads CASSPTRGGNSPLHF. Here the CDR3 DNA reads TGTGCCAGCAGCCCCACTCGAGGTGGTAATTCACCCCTCCACTTT.

J is TRBJ2-7 and V is TRBV21-1; the table's D call of TRBD1 was not tested on the DNA. TRBV21-1 is tagged as a pseudogene. The length of the CDR3 is 15 residues. CDR3 sequence (DNA): TGTGCCAGCAGCGTCCGACAGGGGCTTTCCAACGAGCAGTACGTC. Translated: CASSVRQGLSNEQYV.

This chain links TRBV5-4 with TRBJ1-4; possibly TRBD1 for D (6 bases). The CDR3 is 16 amino acids. The ends were cut back, 4 bases at V and 7 bases at J, with 20 bases in the middle. Germline V gene lookup returns CDR1 SGHNT and CDR2 YYREEE (reference sequence). CDR3 sequence reads: CASSPAGAVGGEKLFF. DNA for the CDR3: TGTGCCAGCAGCCCGGCGGGGGCCGTGGGAGGTGAAAAACTGTTTTTT.

The chain employs TRBV7-2 and TRBJ1-1; 7 bases align to TRBD1. CDR3 size: 15 residues. J gave up 0 bases and V 5 bases, and 6 bases lay outside the gene matches. Germline-derived CDR1 and CDR2 are SGHTA and FQGNSA. The CDR3 sequence is CASSPTGAVNTEAFF. CDR3 DNA: TGTGCCAGCAGCCCAACAGGGGCAGTGAACACTGAAGCTTTCTTT.

The chain combines TRBV11-3 with TRBJ2-1, with 14 nucleotides matching TRBD2. The CDR3 totals 15 residues. Germline CDR1 and CDR2: SGHNT and YENEEA. J gave up 7 bases and V 4 bases, and 3 bases lay outside the gene matches. This chain's CDR3 is CASSSGLAGVNEQFF. The CDR3 DNA is TGTGCCAGCAGCTCGGGACTAGCGGGAGTTAATGAGCAGTTCTTC.

The rearrangement links TRBV5-1 to TRBJ1-1; weak D call: TRBD1 (6 bases). Germline V gene lookup returns CDR1 SGHRS and CDR2 YFSETQ. V lost 9 bases and J lost 2, with 11 bases in between. There are 12 residues in the CDR3. CDR3 in amino acids: CATSGGNTEAFF. For the CDR3, the DNA is TGCGCCACCTCGGGGGGCAACACTGAAGCTTTCTTT.

The J gene is TRBJ1-1, the V gene TRBV6-5; D may be TRBD1 (5 bases). Germline assignment: CDR1 MNHEY and CDR2 SVGAGI. This CDR3 has 12 amino acids. Trimming pared 5 bases from V and 4 bases from J, leaving 8 bases between. CDR3 bases: TGTGCCAGCAGTCCAGGGTTCACTGAAGCTTTCTTT. It codes for CASSPGFTEAFF.

The chain is built from TRBV5-1 and TRBJ2-7; 13 positions match TRBD2. J lost 4 bases, V lost 0 bases, and 1 base had no gene match. Germline V gives CDR1 SGHRS, CDR2 YFSETQ. The CDR3 is made up of 15 amino acids. The CDR3 loop is CASSLGLAGGYEQYV. The CDR3, as DNA: TGCGCCAGCAGCTTGGGACTAGCGGGAGGATACGAGCAGTACGTC.

The genes are TRBV10-3 and TRBJ1-1; D is perhaps TRBD1 (6 bases). CDR1 and CDR2 (germline): ENHRY, SYGVKD. V gave up 8 bases and J gave up 7 bases, with 14 bases separating them. This CDR3 has 12 residues. CDR3 loop: CAIAKTGIEAFF. Here the CDR3 DNA reads TGTGCCATCGCCAAGACAGGAATTGAAGCTTTCTTT.

The gene calls are TRBV28 and TRBJ1-4; tentatively, D is TRBD1 (5 bases). The germline CDR1 and CDR2 sequences are MDHEN and SYDVKM. The length of the CDR3 is 16 residues. Trimming removed 4 bases at V and 0 bases at J, with 12 bases between. The CDR3: CASSSPRGPTNEKLFF. The CDR3, as DNA: TGTGCCAGCAGTTCCCCTAGGGGCCCAACTAATGAAAAACTGTTTTTT.